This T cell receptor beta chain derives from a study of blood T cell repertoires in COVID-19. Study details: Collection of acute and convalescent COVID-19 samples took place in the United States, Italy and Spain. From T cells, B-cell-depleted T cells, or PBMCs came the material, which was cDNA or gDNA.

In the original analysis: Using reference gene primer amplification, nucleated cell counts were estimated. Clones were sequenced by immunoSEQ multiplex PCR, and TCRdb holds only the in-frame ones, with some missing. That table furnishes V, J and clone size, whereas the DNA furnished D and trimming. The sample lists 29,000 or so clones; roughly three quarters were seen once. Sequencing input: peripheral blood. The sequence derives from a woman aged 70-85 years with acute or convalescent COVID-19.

CDR3 DNA sequence: TGTGCCACCAGCCCTCAAAACGCGAGGGGCTACACCTTC. Amino acids: CATSPQNARGYTF. This chain joins TRBV15 and TRBJ1-2; unclear D gene. Trimming cost V 5 bases and J 8 bases, with 15 bases left between them. There are 13 residues in the CDR3. Germline V gene sequence: CDR1 LNHNV, CDR2 YYDKDF (reference sequence). Combining the CDR3 with reference TRBV15 and TRBJ1-2 gives the whole variable domain DAMVIQNPRYQVTQFGKPVTLSCSQTLNHNVMYWYQQKSSQAPKLLFHYYDKDFNNEADTPDNFQSRRPNTSFCFLDIRSPGLGDTAMYLCATSPQNARGYTFGSGTRLTVV.